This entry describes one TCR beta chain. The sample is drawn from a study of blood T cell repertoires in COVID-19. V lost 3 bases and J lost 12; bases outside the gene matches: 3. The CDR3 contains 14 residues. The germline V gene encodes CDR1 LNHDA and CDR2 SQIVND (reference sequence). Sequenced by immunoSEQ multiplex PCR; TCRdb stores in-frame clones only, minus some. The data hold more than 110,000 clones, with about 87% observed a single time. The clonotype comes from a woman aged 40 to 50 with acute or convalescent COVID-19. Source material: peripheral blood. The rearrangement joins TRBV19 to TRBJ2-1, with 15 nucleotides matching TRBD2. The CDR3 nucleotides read TGTGCCAGTAGTATTCCGGGACTAGCGGGAGGGCAGTTCTTC. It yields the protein CASSIPGLAGGQFF.